This entry concerns a single T cell receptor beta chain. No antigen is known for it. Within one base of it there is no much larger clone, and no base qualities were kept. The CDR3 runs 13 amino acids, cysteine and phenylalanine included. Left in the record is the CDR3 DNA by itself, 39 bases read in frame from the first base. The germline V gene encodes CDR1 LGHNA and CDR2 YSLEER. Trimming takes 0 bases from V and 6 bases from J, and the germline ends sit 9 bases apart. The library was generated by the immunoSEQ multiplex PCR assay. Roughly 9.8 x 10^4 TCR templates per sample were assayed on the deep sequencing platform. Genomic DNA extracted from sorted T cells was used for TCRbeta CDR3 sequencing. Concerning the study's data processing: The R programming language was used for the clonal analysis of the TCRbeta CDR3 data. Alloreactive CD4+ and CD8+ clones were identified by comparing unstimulated samples to CFSE-low samples taken after the reaction. By matching sequences to the repertoires of sorted unstimulated Treg and non-Treg cells, each alloreactive CD4+ clone was assigned a regulatory or non-regulatory origin. TCRdb holds this immuneACCESS table with in-frame rearrangements only. Some clones are missing; in checked studies, unresolved V genes explain under half, and the rest has no known cause. The DNA gave D and trimming, while V, J and clone size come from that table. In this sample the table shows more than 50,000 clones, approximately 95% of which occur a single time. Approximately 38% of the sample rests with the top ten.

Sorted unstimulated T cells, along with proliferating T cells recovered from mixed lymphocyte reactions, underwent TCRbeta CDR3 sequencing. Fresh whole blood from some eleven HLA-typed healthy donors was used to isolate PBMCs. The entry originates in a study of siplizumab effects on memory and regulatory T cells (dated by TCRdb to between 2018 and 2021). Notes on the research overall: The effect of the anti-CD2 antibody siplizumab on alloreactive T-cell subsets was examined in allogeneic mixed lymphocyte reactions constructed from human PBMCs. General conclusions and limits of the study: Siplizumab significantly lowered the cumulative frequency of alloreactive sequences that could be traced to unstimulated CD4+ memory T cells. Among mappable alloreactive CD4+ clones, the Treg-derived fraction averaged approximately 69% with siplizumab versus roughly 30% in control reactions. The suppressive function of proliferating Tregs from siplizumab cultures was not functionally confirmed. Sequences below about 10^-5 frequency were poorly captured, so only a minor fraction of alloreactive clones could be mapped to unstimulated subsets. Unstimulated naive T cells appeared more diverse than memory T cells, and naive cells seemed to contribute substantially to the alloresponse. A naive or memory phenotype could not be assigned to roughly 75-97% of proliferating CD4+ or CD8+ clones.

The chain is made from TRBV4-3 and TRBJ2-7; the D region possibly corresponds to TRBD2 (6 bases align). Sequences were obtained from CD8+ T cells sorted from blood. The receptor comes from a human donor in good health. At the DNA level, the sequence is TGCGCCAGCAGCCAAGATCCGGGAGCCGAGCAGTACTTC. Its product reads: CASSQDPGAEQYF.